This T cell receptor (beta chain) emerged from a study of blood T cell repertoires in COVID-19 (dated by TCRdb to the early 2020s). For context, the study as a whole: The collaborator samples originated in the United States, Italy and Spain and spanned the acute and convalescent phases of COVID-19. The prospective study material was composed of cDNA or gDNA derived from T cells, B-cell-depleted T cells, or PBMCs. The dataset comprised deeply sampled blood TCRbeta repertoires from subjects exposed to, actively infected with, or recovered from COVID-19. The repertoires were released in a freely available public database intended as a resource for research on the immune response to SARS-CoV-2. The samples were drawn from the first 160 participants of the ongoing ImmuneRACE study and from under 1,500 subjects provided by 6 global collaborators. Nearly every sample came with metadata listing a de-identified subject ID, COVID-19 status, age in years and sex. Where HLA class I and class II types were available, the types were taken from metadata supplied by the sample provider, not from assay-based typing. Beyond this particular receptor, the publication reports: The quantity of clinical and demographic metadata differed by source and by participant and was supplied without curation.

CDR1 and CDR2, per the germline V gene, are SGHTA and FQGTGA. The CDR3 sequence holds 15 residues, the cysteine and phenylalanine included. The sequence is cut down to CDR3 DNA, 45 bases in frame from base 1. V sheds 0 bases and J sheds 5 bases, leaving 13 bases between their ends. The immunoSEQ Assay, a bias-controlled multiplex PCR, was used to amplify TCRbeta CDR3 regions from genomic DNA. As for the original processing: Nucleated cell counts per sample were estimated from amplification of reference gene primers within the assay. To quantify the absolute abundance of each unique TCRbeta CDR3 rearrangement, sequence reads were collapsed and filtered. For each sample, productive Simpson clonality was calculated as the square root of Simpson's diversity index across productive rearrangements. The clones in this table, taken by TCRdb from immuneACCESS, are in-frame only. Not every clone is retained; where verified, under half of the shortfall comes from an unresolved V gene, and the cause of the rest is unknown. From that table come the V and J calls and clone size; the DNA was used to work out D and trimming. The sample yields roughly 230,000 clones; about 91% were counted once. The biggest ten clones account for roughly 4.5% of the sample.

A word on this clone: This clone's antigen is unknown. Qualities for individual bases were not recorded, and no much larger clone is one base off.

Samples from volunteer blood donors who had recovered from COVID-19 were contributed by a second Seattle source. Each collaborating institution followed its own protocols to collect whole blood in K2EDTA tubes. For TCRbeta analysis, collaborators shipped samples in one of three forms: frozen whole blood, isolated PBMCs, or DNA extracted from either of those sample types. What was sequenced was peripheral blood. The V and J genes are TRBV7-3 and TRBJ2-5, with TRBD1 tentatively as D gene (6 bases match). The source of this sequence is a woman between 40 and 55 years old who had recovered from COVID-19. The nucleotide sequence reads as follows: TGTGCCAGCAGCTTAACGTCAGGGGTCCGGGAGACCCAGTACTTC. Protein translation: CASSLTSGVRETQYF.